This T cell receptor beta chain was found in a study of naive and memory T cell subsets. Germline loops: CDR1 MDHEN, CDR2 SYDVKM. The CDR3 is 17 amino acids. The ends lost 7 bases at V and 2 bases at J; junction bases unmatched: 15. On this clonotype itself: Its antigen remains unknown.

Study-wide results and limits: A clonotype means one alpha or beta sequence, not an alpha/beta pair.

Two oligonucleotides, mixed equimolar, formed the beta constant-region primer covering TRBC1 and TRBC2. A 12-nucleotide UMI and the SP2 primer were added to the cDNA 3' end by oligonucleotide ligation. Ligated cDNA was amplified by four rounds of PCR with nested alpha and beta constant-region primers and SP2. MiXCR was run by TCRdb on the UMI-ligation and nested PCR reads, yielding one entry per CDR3 protein. The sample lists 75,000 to 85,000 distinct CDR3 sequences, around 13% occurring once. The receptor was isolated from a human donor in good health. This chain connects TRBV28 to TRBJ2-3; TRBD1 aligns across 7 bases. The sequenced material came from central memory CD4+ T cells from blood. CDR3: CASTPPPGRGFTDTQYF. Here the CDR3 DNA reads TGTGCCAGCACCCCCCCCCCCGGCAGGGGGTTCACAGATACGCAGTATTTT.